The 9 T cell receptor beta chains below all came from one sample that was sequenced in a study of shared clonotypes between healthy human individuals (dated by TCRdb to 2019 to 2021). Receptors were amplified or captured by the immunoSEQ multiplex PCR assay. Not all clones reach the TCRdb copy of this immuneACCESS table, which keeps in-frame sequences only. Checked studies attribute under half of the gap to unresolved V genes and leave the rest unexplained. The sample includes around 990,000 clones, with approximately 80% observed a single time. The ten largest clones take up 0.89% of the sample. What was sequenced was memory CD4+ T cells from PBMCs. The cell subset or site label of this sample denotes: CD45RA-negative fraction. Source of these receptors: a man aged 18 to 29 in good health. Some clones in this sample may be carry-over from other donors' samples.

This clone has a handful of counts. This chain joins TRBV4-2 and TRBJ2-1; maybe TRBD2 (6 bases). V lost 1 base and J lost 4, with 14 bases in between. Per the germline V gene, CDR1 is LGHNA and CDR2 is YNFKEQ. The CDR3 is 16 amino acids. CDR3 residues: CASSQVADTDYNEQFF. CDR3 coding DNA: TGTGCCAGCAGCCAAGTAGCGGACACAGATTACAATGAGCAGTTCTTC.

This clone has only a few counts. The V call is TRBV28, the J call TRBJ2-5, with TRBD2 as a possible D gene (7 bases). Trimming shortened V by 2 bases and J by 3 bases, and 13 bases separated the two germline ends. This CDR3 has 15 residues. The germline V gene has CDR1 MDHEN and CDR2 SYDVKM. This CDR3 is CASSLGGADKETQYF. The CDR3 DNA is TGTGCCAGCAGTTTAGGGGGGGCAGATAAAGAGACCCAGTACTTC.

J is TRBJ2-7 and V is TRBV7-2, with 7 bases identical to TRBD2. This CDR3 has 14 amino acids. Germline values: CDR1 SGHTA, CDR2 FQGNSA. The J segment lost 4 bases and the V segment lost 5 bases, leaving 8 bases of the junction unmatched. CDR3 DNA: TGTGCCAGCAGCCCAAGGAGCGGGACTTACGAGCAGTACTTC. Amino acid sequence: CASSPRSGTYEQYF.

The chain uses TRBV19 and TRBJ1-1, with 8 bases identical to TRBD1. V was pared by 5 bases and J by 1 base, with 6 bases of the junction left unmatched. The CDR3 totals 15 residues. Germline V lookup: CDR1 LNHDA, CDR2 SQIVND (reference sequence). CDR3 DNA: TGTGCCAGTAGTGTAGCGACAGGGGAGAACACTGAAGCTTTCTTT. Its protein product is CASSVATGENTEAFF.

This chain links TRBV28 with TRBJ2-1, with 9 bases matching TRBD1. CDR3 size: 14 residues. V trimming: 6 bases; J trimming: 8 bases; junction bases outside the gene matches: 8. Per the germline V gene, CDR1 is MDHEN and CDR2 is SYDVKM. The CDR3 DNA reads as TGTGCCAGCAGCCCACAGGGGGCGGTCGATGAGCAGTTCTTC. Residues: CASSPQGAVDEQFF.

As for this clone: Other DNA sequences from this sample encode an identical CDR3 as well. The chain recombines TRBV5-4 with TRBJ2-7; D not certain. The CDR3 is 12 residues long. Germline values: CDR1 SGHNT, CDR2 YYREEE (reference sequence). Trimming removed 0 bases from V and 5 bases from J, with 6 bases in between. CDR3 in DNA: TGTGCCAGCAGCTTGGTGAGCCACGAGCAGTACTTC. Its translation: CASSLVSHEQYF.

The V call is TRBV7-9, the J call TRBJ2-2, with 10 bases identical to TRBD2. The CDR3 runs 16 residues. Germline V gene data show CDR1 as SEHNR and CDR2 as FQNEAQ (reference sequence). Germline trimming cut 7 bases from V and 2 bases from J; bases unmatched to any gene: 7. The chain's CDR3 is CASTKLAGANTGELFF. DNA of the CDR3: TGTGCCAGCACTAAGCTAGCGGGAGCTAACACCGGGGAGCTGTTTTTT.

On this clone: This clone may be a read error of a much larger clone one base away. The V and J genes are TRBV11-3 and TRBJ1-1; TRBD1 matches 7 bases. Germline V gene lookup returns CDR1 SGHNT and CDR2 YENEEA. The CDR3 has 14 residues. V gave up 2 bases and J gave up 1 base; unmatched junction bases: 1. CDR3 sequence reads: CASSLRGQNTEAFF. The CDR3 region has the DNA TGTGCCAGCAGCTTAAGGGGGCAGAACACTGAAGCTTTCTTT.

The DNA for the CDR3 is TGTGCCACCAGCAGATACCAGGGGATAGATGAGCAGTTCTTC. Translation: CATSRYQGIDEQFF. The chain links TRBV15 to TRBJ2-1; D is perhaps TRBD1 (6 bases). Per germline, CDR1 LNHNV and CDR2 YYDKDF (reference sequence). The germline V and J ends were trimmed by 2 bases and 8 bases, with 13 bases remaining between them. This CDR3 has 14 residues. Complete variable domain (other parts from reference TRBV15 and TRBJ2-1): DAMVIQNPRYQVTQFGKPVTLSCSQTLNHNVMYWYQQKSSQAPKLLFHYYDKDFNNEADTPDNFQSRRPNTSFCFLDIRSPGLGDTAMYLCATSRYQGIDEQFFGPGTRLTVL.